This TCR beta chain was observed in a study of T cells in localized non-small cell lung cancer. Study results and limitations: Clonality peaked in uninvolved adjacent lung rather than tumor. Of the top 100 tumor clones, median 57 were in adjacent lung, about 26 among its top 100.

A word on this clone: Its antigen is still unknown.

Sequencing was performed with immunoSEQ multiplex PCR; in TCRdb, only in-frame clones are kept and a portion is missing. The sample yields about 24,000 clones, around 90% seen once. The sample consisted of peripheral blood, taken before any cancer treatment. The TCR originated in a woman aged 35 to 70 with stage I lung adenocarcinoma.

Here the CDR3 DNA reads TGTGCCAGCAGGCCTCGGCGGCTGGGCAATCAGCCCCAGCATTTT. Protein: CASRPRRLGNQPQHF. V is TRBV6-5 and J is TRBJ1-5, with D unclear. The germline V gene has CDR1 MNHEY and CDR2 SVGAGI. Trimming removed 6 bases from V and 2 bases from J, with 14 bases in between. CDR3 size: 15 residues.